The 19 T cell receptor beta chains below were found in one sample sequenced in a study of T-cell reconstitution after alpha-beta-depleted transplantation in children (dated by TCRdb to the mid-2010s). The receptor library was made with PCR. The sequencer listed for this sample is Illumina HiSeq 2500. Molecular barcoding was employed in the preparation of TCR libraries, with unique molecular identifiers being used to normalize TCRbeta repertoire quantification. TCRdb applied fastp at Q25 and MiXCR to the public reads, then kept only in-frame beta chains. All rows with the same CDR3 protein become a single entry with the most common DNA and genes. A total of roughly 500,000 distinct CDR3 sequences appear in this sample, about 11% of them only once. In total, the top ten clones hold around 2% of the sample. Per the publication, the treatment or condition label means: allogeneic hematopoietic cell transplantation with graft depleted of TCRalphabeta T cells and CD19 B cells.

The starting material was PBMCs, obtained before TCRalphabeta/CD19-depleted stem cell transplant. The source is a child under 10 years old with inherited bone marrow failure, due to receive a stem cell transplant.

This clonotype was counted ten times or more. The rearrangement uses TRBV4-1 and TRBJ2-7; TRBD1 agrees at 9 bases. V lost 1 base and J lost 1; bases outside the gene matches: 5. Per the germline V gene, CDR1 is MGHRA and CDR2 is YSYEKL. The CDR3 is made up of 16 amino acids. The CDR3 spells CASSQAPGTGSYEQYF. The CDR3 coding sequence is TGCGCCAGCAGCCAAGCTCCCGGGACAGGGTCCTACGAGCAGTACTTC.

This clonotype was seen at least ten times. This rearrangement joins TRBV28 to TRBJ2-1; D gene uncertain. V was clipped by 6 bases and J by 0 bases, with 9 bases between them. CDR1 MDHEN and CDR2 SYDVKM come from the germline V gene. CDR3 length equals 14 residues. CDR3 amino acids: CASRTPSSYNEQFF. The DNA of the CDR3 is TGTGCCAGCAGAACACCTAGCTCCTACAATGAGCAGTTCTTC.

V gene TRBV7-6 combines with J gene TRBJ2-3; D may correspond to TRBD1 or TRBD2 (6 bases each). The CDR3 runs 15 residues. CDR1 SGHVS and CDR2 FNYEAQ come from the germline V gene. V lost 5 bases and J 0 bases, leaving 12 bases between the germline ends. The CDR3 loop is CASSVGGGSTDTQYF. The CDR3 DNA reads TGTGCCAGCAGCGTGGGGGGCGGGAGCACAGATACGCAGTATTTT. The variable domain in full, completed from reference TRBV7-6 and TRBJ2-3, reads GAGVSQSPRYKVTKRGQDVALRCDPISGHVSLYWYRQALGQGPEFLTYFNYEAQQDKSGLPNDRFSAERPEGSISTLTIQRTEQRDSAMYRCASSVGGGSTDTQYFGPGTRLTVL.

The chain carries TRBV28 and TRBJ2-2; 11 nucleotides match TRBD2. The V segment lost 4 bases and the J segment 2 bases; nucleotides outside the gene matches: 3. The CDR3 is 16 amino acids. The germline gives CDR1 MDHEN, CDR2 SYDVKM. The CDR3 region has the DNA TGTGCCAGCAGTTCGGGACTAGCGGCCAACACCGGGGAGCTGTTTTTT. Its translation: CASSSGLAANTGELFF.

This clonotype has a count of ten or more. V gene TRBV20-1 combines with J gene TRBJ2-5; weak D call: TRBD1 (6 bases). The V gene's germline CDR1 is DFQATT and CDR2 SNEGSKA (reference sequence). V lost 5 bases and J 7 bases, leaving 23 bases between the germline ends. CDR3 length: 15 amino acids. In DNA form, the CDR3 reads TGCAGTGCTCCCCACGAGTCAGGGGCGCTGGGGACCCAGTACTTC. It codes for CSAPHESGALGTQYF.

The table lists this clonotype with many counts. The chain recombines TRBV4-1 with TRBJ2-1; D gene uncertain. Germline V gene sequence: CDR1 MGHRA, CDR2 YSYEKL. The CDR3 has 14 amino acids. V was cut by 1 base and J by 9 bases, with 13 bases left in between. CDR3 amino acids: CASSQASENLEQFF. The CDR3 DNA sequence: TGCGCCAGCAGCCAAGCGTCGGAGAATCTTGAGCAGTTCTTC.

This clonotype has a count of ten or more. The chain carries TRBV20-1 and TRBJ2-5; TRBD2 might be the D (5 bases). Germline V gene data show CDR1 as DFQATT and CDR2 as SNEGSKA (reference sequence). The CDR3 runs 12 residues. V lost 6 bases and J lost 4, with 12 bases in between. In DNA, the CDR3 is TGCAGTGCCCGTCAAGCGGTAGAGACCCAGTACTTC. This sequence encodes CSARQAVETQYF.

This clonotype was seen repeatedly, ten times or more. The CDR3 spells CSVEAGGPVDTQYF. Written as DNA, the CDR3 is TGCAGCGTTGAAGCGGGAGGGCCGGTAGATACGCAGTATTTT. V is TRBV29-1 and J is TRBJ2-3; 8 nucleotides align to TRBD2. J gave up 5 bases and V 1 base, and 5 bases lay outside the gene matches. This CDR3 spans 14 amino acids. CDR1 and CDR2 from the germline V gene are SQVTM and ANQGSEA.

This clonotype was seen only a few times. The chain carries TRBV20-1 and TRBJ2-5, with D possibly matching TRBD1 (5 bases). There are 14 residues in the CDR3. Per germline, CDR1 DFQATT and CDR2 SNEGSKA (reference sequence). Trimming cost V 4 bases and J 5 bases, with 17 bases left between them. In DNA, the CDR3 is TGCAGTGCTAACGACAGAAGGGTCTGGGAGACCCAGTACTTC. Its translation is CSANDRRVWETQYF.

In regard to this clonotype: The junction departs from germline at one end; a sequencing error may be responsible. The CDR3 nucleotides are TGCAGCGTTGAAGATAGGCAGGTTGGGGCCAACGTCCCGACTTTC. Translation: CSVEDRQVGANVPTF. This chain links TRBV29-1 with TRBJ2-6, with D perhaps matching TRBD1 (5 bases). This CDR3 comprises 15 residues. The V gene's germline CDR1 is SQVTM and CDR2 ANQGSEA.

Turning to this clonotype: This sequence may be a read error, since a much larger clone differs from it by one base. This chain connects TRBV28 to TRBJ2-1; TRBD2 aligns across 7 bases. CDR1 is MDHEN and CDR2 is SYDVKM in the germline V gene. Trimming took 6 bases from V and 6 from J; bases not matched to a gene: 8. CDR3 length equals 14 residues. CDR3 loop: CASRTGRTGNEQFF. As DNA, the CDR3 is TGTGCCAGCAGAACCGGGAGGACGGGCAATGAGCAGTTCTTC.

This clonotype was recorded many times. This rearrangement joins TRBV5-1 to TRBJ1-1; D gene uncertain. The CDR3 runs to 14 residues. Between the trimmed V and J ends, which lost 4 bases and 0 bases, there was a span of 10 bases. The germline gives CDR1 SGHRS, CDR2 YFSETQ. CDR3 in DNA: TGCGCCAGCAGCAGGGAGCCAGTGAACACTGAAGCTTTCTTT. Residues: CASSREPVNTEAFF.

This clonotype was seen a handful of times. V is TRBV2 and J is TRBJ2-2; TRBD2 aligns across 7 bases. V was pared by 6 bases and J by 0 bases, with 7 bases of the junction left unmatched. Germline CDR1 is SNHLY and CDR2 is FYNNEI. The CDR3 runs to 16 residues. CDR3 amino acids: CASSRDYLANTGELFF. The CDR3 DNA reads TGTGCCAGCAGCCGGGACTACCTCGCGAACACCGGGGAGCTGTTTTTT.

In this sample, this clonotype turned up many times. The rearrangement joins TRBV7-9 to TRBJ2-2, with D tentatively TRBD2 (6 bases). CDR3 length equals 13 residues. Between the trimmed V and J ends, which lost 6 bases and 8 bases, there was a span of 13 bases. Germline values: CDR1 SEHNR, CDR2 FQNEAQ (reference sequence). The CDR3 reads CASSGTFAGELFF. The DNA of the CDR3 is TGTGCCAGCAGTGGGACTTTTGCAGGGGAGCTGTTTTTT.

The rearrangement links TRBV30 to TRBJ2-4, with a weak D call TRBD1 (6 bases). Germline V gene data show CDR1 as GTSNPN and CDR2 as SVGIG (reference sequence). Trimming cost V 2 bases and J 12 bases, with 14 bases left between them. The CDR3 loop spans 12 amino acids. This chain's CDR3 is CAWSPHRDGQYF. The CDR3 nucleotides are TGTGCCTGGAGTCCCCACAGGGACGGTCAGTACTTC.

This clonotype appeared a few times. The CDR3: CASSLAARQTQQPQHF. The DNA of the CDR3 is TGTGCCAGCAGCTTGGCTGCCAGACAGACCCAGCAGCCCCAGCATTTT. This chain links TRBV5-5 with TRBJ1-5; D is perhaps TRBD1 (5 bases). Between the trimmed V and J ends, which lost 0 bases and 7 bases, there was a span of 17 bases. CDR1 SGHKS and CDR2 YYEKEE come from the germline V gene (reference sequence). CDR3 size: 16 residues.

This clonotype was seen more than once but under ten times. The rearrangement joins TRBV19 to TRBJ2-7; unclear D gene. This CDR3 has 13 amino acids. The germline V gene encodes CDR1 LNHDA and CDR2 SQIVND (reference sequence). The ends were cut back, 2 bases at V and 3 bases at J, with 8 bases in the middle. This chain's CDR3 is CASSIMTHYEQYF. The CDR3 bases are TGTGCCAGTAGTATAATGACTCACTACGAGCAGTACTTC.

This sequence joins TRBV6-1 and TRBJ1-5; D is perhaps TRBD1 (6 bases). CDR1 is MNHNS and CDR2 is SASEGT in the germline V gene. This CDR3 is 13 amino acids long. Trimming cost V 6 bases and J 3 bases, with 9 bases left between them. CDR3 nucleotides: TGTGCCAGCAGGACAGGTCTCAATCAGCCCCAGCATTTT. Translation: CASRTGLNQPQHF.

This clonotype occurred many times. V usage is TRBV6-5 and J usage is TRBJ1-2, with D perhaps matching TRBD1 (6 bases). The CDR3 runs 14 residues. Germline V gene data show CDR1 as MNHEY and CDR2 as SVGAGI. Deletions cut 0 bases from V and 3 bases from J, with 8 bases between. CDR3 bases: TGTGCCAGCAGTTACTCGGACAGCTACTATGGCTACACCTTC. It yields the protein CASSYSDSYYGYTF.